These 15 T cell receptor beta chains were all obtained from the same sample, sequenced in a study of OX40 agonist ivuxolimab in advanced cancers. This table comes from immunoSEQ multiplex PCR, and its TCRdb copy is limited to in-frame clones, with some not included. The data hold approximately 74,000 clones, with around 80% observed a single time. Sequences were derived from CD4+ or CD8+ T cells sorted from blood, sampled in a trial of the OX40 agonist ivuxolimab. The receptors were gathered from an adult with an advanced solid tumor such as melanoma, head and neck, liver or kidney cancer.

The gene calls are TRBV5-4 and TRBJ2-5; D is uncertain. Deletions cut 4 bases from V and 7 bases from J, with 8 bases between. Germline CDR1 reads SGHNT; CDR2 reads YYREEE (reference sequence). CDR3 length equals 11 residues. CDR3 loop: CASSRTGTQYF. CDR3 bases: TGTGCCAGCAGCCGGACCGGGACCCAGTACTTC.

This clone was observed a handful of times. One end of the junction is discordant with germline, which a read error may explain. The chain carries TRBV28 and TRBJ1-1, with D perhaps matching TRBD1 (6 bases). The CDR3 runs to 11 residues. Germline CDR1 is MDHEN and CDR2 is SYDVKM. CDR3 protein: CATSRQAEAFF. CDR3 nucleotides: TGTGCCACCAGTCGACAGGCGGAAGCTTTCTTT. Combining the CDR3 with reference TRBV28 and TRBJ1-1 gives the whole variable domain DVKVTQSSRYLVKRTGEKVFLECVQDMDHENMFWYRQDPGLGLRLIYFSYDVKMKEKGDIPEGYSVSREKKERFSLILESASTNQTSMYLCATSRQAEAFFGQGTRLTVV.

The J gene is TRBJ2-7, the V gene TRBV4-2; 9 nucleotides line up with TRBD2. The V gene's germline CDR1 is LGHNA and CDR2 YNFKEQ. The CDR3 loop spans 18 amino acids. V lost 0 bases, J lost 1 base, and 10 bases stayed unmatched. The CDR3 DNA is TGTGCCAGCAGCCAAGATCTAAGCGGGGGGACCACGTCCTACGAGCAGTACTTC. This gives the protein CASSQDLSGGTTSYEQYF.

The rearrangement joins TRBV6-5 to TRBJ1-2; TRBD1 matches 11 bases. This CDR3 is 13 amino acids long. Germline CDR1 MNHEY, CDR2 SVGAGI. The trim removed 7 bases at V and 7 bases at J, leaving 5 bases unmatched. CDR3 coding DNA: TGTGCCAGCAAAGGAGGGACAGGGGGTGGCTACACCTTC. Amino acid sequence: CASKGGTGGGYTF.

In nucleotides, the CDR3 is TGCGCCAGCAGCCAAGATTATGGGAACACTGAAGCTTTCTTT. This gives the protein CASSQDYGNTEAFF. The rearrangement uses TRBV4-3 and TRBJ1-1; D is ambiguous. The V end lost 0 bases, the J end lost 1 base, and 6 bases lay between the germline ends. Germline CDR1 reads LGHNA; CDR2 reads YSLEER. CDR3 length: 14 residues.

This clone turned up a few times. The CDR3 DNA sequence: TGTGCCAGCAGTCGCGGGGGCACTGAAGCTTTCTTT. Amino acid sequence: CASSRGGTEAFF. V gene TRBV2 combines with J gene TRBJ1-1, with a possible D match to TRBD1 (5 bases). Germline V gene data show CDR1 as SNHLY and CDR2 as FYNNEI. V was cut by 5 bases and J by 4 bases, with 8 bases left in between. This CDR3 has 12 residues.

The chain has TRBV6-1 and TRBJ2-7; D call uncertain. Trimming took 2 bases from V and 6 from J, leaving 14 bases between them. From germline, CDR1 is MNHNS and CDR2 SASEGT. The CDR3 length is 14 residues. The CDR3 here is CASSELPHVSEQYF. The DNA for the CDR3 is TGTGCCAGCAGTGAATTACCACATGTCAGCGAGCAGTACTTC.

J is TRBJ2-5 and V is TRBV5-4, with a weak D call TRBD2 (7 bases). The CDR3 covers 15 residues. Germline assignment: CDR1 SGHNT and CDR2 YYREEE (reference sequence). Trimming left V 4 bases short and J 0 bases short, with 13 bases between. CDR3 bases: TGTGCCAGCAGCCACCAGGGGAGGGACCAAGAGACCCAGTACTTC. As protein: CASSHQGRDQETQYF.

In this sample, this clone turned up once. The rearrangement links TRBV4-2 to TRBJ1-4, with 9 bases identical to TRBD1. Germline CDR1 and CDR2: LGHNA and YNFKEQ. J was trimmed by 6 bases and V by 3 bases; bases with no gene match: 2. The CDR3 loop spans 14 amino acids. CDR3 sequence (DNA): TGTGCCAGCAGCCAGGGGACAGGGTATGAAAAACTGTTTTTT. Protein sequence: CASSQGTGYEKLFF.

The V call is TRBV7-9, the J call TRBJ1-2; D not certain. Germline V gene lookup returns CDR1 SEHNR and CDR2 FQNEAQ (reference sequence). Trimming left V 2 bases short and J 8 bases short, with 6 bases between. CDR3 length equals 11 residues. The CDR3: CASSLNSGYTF. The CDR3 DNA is TGTGCCAGCAGCTTAAATTCCGGCTACACCTTC.

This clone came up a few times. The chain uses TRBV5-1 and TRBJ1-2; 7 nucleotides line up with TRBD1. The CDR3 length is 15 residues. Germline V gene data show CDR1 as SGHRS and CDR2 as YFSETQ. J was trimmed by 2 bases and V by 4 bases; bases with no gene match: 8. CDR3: CASSTGQAINYGYTF. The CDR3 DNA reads TGCGCCAGCAGCACAGGACAGGCTATAAACTATGGCTACACCTTC.

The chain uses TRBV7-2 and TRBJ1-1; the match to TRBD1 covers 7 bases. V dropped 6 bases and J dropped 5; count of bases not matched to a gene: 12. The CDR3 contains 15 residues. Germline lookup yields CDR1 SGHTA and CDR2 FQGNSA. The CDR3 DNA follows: TGTGCCAGCAGGTACGGGACAGAATGGAGGACTGAAGCTTTCTTT. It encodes CASRYGTEWRTEAFF.

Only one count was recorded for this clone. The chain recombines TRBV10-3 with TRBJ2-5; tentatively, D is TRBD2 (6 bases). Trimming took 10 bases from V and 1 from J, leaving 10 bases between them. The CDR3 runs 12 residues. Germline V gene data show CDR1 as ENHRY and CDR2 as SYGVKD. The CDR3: CATGGGQETQYF. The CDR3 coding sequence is TGTGCCACCGGGGGAGGCCAAGAGACCCAGTACTTC.

CDR3 nucleotide sequence: TGCGCCAGCAGCCGCGAAACTAGCGGAGTCTACAATGAGCAGTTCTTC. Translating gives CASSRETSGVYNEQFF. The chain carries TRBV5-1 and TRBJ2-1, with TRBD2 matching 8 bases. V was clipped by 4 bases and J by 3 bases; unmatched bases: 9. CDR3 length equals 16 residues. The V gene's germline CDR1 is SGHRS and CDR2 YFSETQ.

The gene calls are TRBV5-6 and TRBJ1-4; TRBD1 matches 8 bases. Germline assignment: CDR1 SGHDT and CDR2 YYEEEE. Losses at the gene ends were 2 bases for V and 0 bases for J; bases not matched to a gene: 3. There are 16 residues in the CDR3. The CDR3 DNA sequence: TGTGCCAGCAGCTTCGGGACAGGTGCAACTAATGAAAAACTGTTTTTT. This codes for CASSFGTGATNEKLFF.